This TCR beta chain was recorded in a study of blood T cell repertoires in COVID-19. Across the whole study: The origin of the acute and convalescent COVID-19 samples was the United States, Italy and Spain. Sample material is recorded as cDNA or gDNA derived from T cells, B-cell-depleted T cells, or PBMCs.

In the original processing: How many nucleated cells were present was estimated from reference gene primer amplification. The assay was immunoSEQ multiplex PCR, and TCRdb's table has in-frame clones only and misses some. The V and J calls and clone size are taken from that table; D and trimming were inferred from the DNA. The sample carries 110,000 or so clones, about 85% recorded once. The V and J ends lost 0 bases and 5 bases, in that order; junction bases with no gene match: 11. Germline V lookup: CDR1 GTSNPN, CDR2 SVGIG (reference sequence). This CDR3 contains 16 residues. What was sequenced was peripheral blood. The chain couples TRBV30 to TRBJ2-5; 8 positions match TRBD2. This TCR came from a man aged 50 to 59 with acute or convalescent COVID-19. The CDR3 DNA reads as TGTGCCTGGAGTGTGGGTAGCGGGATAGTGATGGAGACCCAGTACTTC. Residues: CAWSVGSGIVMETQYF.